Listed below are T cell receptor beta chains from one sample, sequenced in a study of Ad26.COV2.S vaccination and SARS-CoV-2 variants. Here immunoSEQ multiplex PCR was the method, and the copy in TCRdb shows in-frame clones only, minus some. This sample carries about 250,000 clones, around nine tenths of them seen once, and the ten largest clones take under 3%. Source: peripheral blood, taken in a trial of Ad26.COV2.S vaccine versus placebo. The source is a person between 18 and 65 years old who received the Ad26.COV2.S COVID-19 vaccine or a placebo. CDR3s include the opening cysteine and the closing phenylalanine or tryptophan. The D gene is left open where the match is weak. Clone size is shown for a subset of rows, as once, few, many or a class of expanded clone.

clone_size j_call d_call v_call cdr3_nt cdr3_aa
few TRBJ1-4 TRBD1 TRBV14 TGTGCCAGCAGCCAAGAAGCGATAGGGGGCGAGGATGAAAAACTGTTTTTT CASSQEAIGGEDEKLFF
. TRBJ1-4 TRBD1 TRBV4-1 TGCGCCAGCAGCCAAGATTTGGGACAGGGGAATGAAAAACTGTTTTTT CASSQDLGQGNEKLFF
. TRBJ2-1 TRBD1 TRBV7-3 TGTGCCAGCAGCTTCGGGACAGGGGGGCCCAAGTTCTTC CASSFGTGGPKFF
. TRBJ1-1 TRBD1 TRBV20-1 TGCAGTGCTAGTCAACAGGGGGCACCTTTCTTT CSASQQGAPFF
. TRBJ1-5 . TRBV19 TGTGCCAGTAGTATTGGGTTCGGGCGGACGGCGGGTCAGCCCCAGCATTTT CASSIGFGRTAGQPQHF
few TRBJ1-3 . TRBV19 TGTGCCAGTACCAGGGGTGGAAACACCATATATTTT CASTRGGNTIYF
. TRBJ2-1 . TRBV28 TGTGCCAGCAGTTTAGCCCCCTCCTCGAGGGGGGTTAATGAGCAGTTCTTC CASSLAPSSRGVNEQFF
. TRBJ1-2 . TRBV4-3 TGCGCCAGCAGCCAAGGCGGCCGCGCGCCGACGGGTGGCTACACCTTC CASSQGGRAPTGGYTF
. TRBJ1-1 . TRBV5-1 TGCGCCAGCAGCTTGCTCAGGGAATCTGAAGCTTTCTTT CASSLLRESEAFF
. TRBJ2-3 . TRBV7-7 TGTGCCAGCAGCGAGCAGTCTAGCACAGATACGCAGTATTTT CASSEQSSTDTQYF
. TRBJ1-4 . TRBV15 TGTGCCACCAGCAGAGCCACAAACTTACAGGCATTAGGAGAAAAACTGTTTTTT CATSRATNLQALGEKLFF
. TRBJ2-5 TRBD1 TRBV7-9 TGTGCCAGCAGCTCACAGGGGCCCCAAGAGACCCAGTACTTC CASSSQGPQETQYF
. TRBJ1-1 . TRBV3-1/TRBV3-2 TGTGCCAGCAGCCAAGGAATTGAAGCCAACACTGAAGCTTTCTTT CASSQGIEANTEAFF
. TRBJ2-6 . TRBV27 TGTGCCAGCAGTCCGCTTCTCTCTGGGGCCAACGTCCTGACTTTC CASSPLLSGANVLTF
. TRBJ1-2 . TRBV10-3 TGTGCCATCAGGACGGGGACAACTCATGGCTACACCTTC CAIRTGTTHGYTF
. TRBJ2-2 . TRBV7-3 TGTGCCAGCAGCCCTCAGGGAGCCGGGGAGCTGTTTTTT CASSPQGAGELFF
. TRBJ2-7 TRBD2 TRBV4-2 TGTGCCAGCAGCCTCGGACTAGCGGGGCGGAACGAGCAGTACTTC CASSLGLAGRNEQYF